This T cell receptor (beta chain) appears in the sequencing data of a study of PD-1 blockade in mismatch repair-deficient tumors. The protocol was immunoSEQ multiplex PCR, while the TCRdb copy is restricted to in-frame clones and leaves out a portion. The sample contains roughly 120,000 clones, more than 60% of which appear only once. PCR or immunohistochemistry showed mismatch repair deficiency in every enrolled patient. The CDR3 extends over 14 amino acids. J lost 0 bases, V lost 6 bases, and 5 bases had no gene match. CDR1 is MNHEY and CDR2 is SVGAGI in the germline V gene. The rearrangement uses TRBV6-5 and TRBJ2-7, with TRBD1 matching over 7 bases. The sequence came from an adult with mismatch repair-deficient cancer. The sequenced sample was peripheral blood, obtained roughly 60 weeks after starting pembrolizumab. The CDR3 is CASRPGQSSYEQYF. The CDR3 DNA is TGTGCCAGCAGGCCGGGACAGAGCTCCTACGAGCAGTACTTC.